This T cell receptor (beta chain) was observed in a study of long-term antiretroviral therapy in people with HIV. About the research overall: Samples collected earliest predate the 2015 immediate-ART recommendation by about a decade. Study outcomes and limitations: Clones expanded before ART dominated the repertoire at all time points. Controls had broader CDR3 length ranges than HIV repertoires did.

As concerns this clone: Its target is not known.

Without exception, participants with HIV were treated in the United States. Germline V lookup: CDR1 MNHEY, CDR2 SVGAGI. The V and J ends lost 0 bases and 2 bases respectively, with 10 bases between them. The CDR3 totals 15 residues. immunoSEQ v3.0 was run at survey level. Produced via immunoSEQ multiplex PCR; TCRdb's table is partial and in-frame only. The table records about 20,000 clones, roughly nine tenths of them present only once. This chain connects TRBV6-5 to TRBJ1-1; D remains ambiguous. Sequencing used unsorted PBMCs, obtained nearly 4.5 years before starting antiretroviral therapy. The TCR comes from a young woman with HIV. CDR3 coding DNA: TGTGCCAGCAGTTACTCGTCTAAGATCAACACTGAAGCTTTCTTT. It codes for CASSYSSKINTEAFF.